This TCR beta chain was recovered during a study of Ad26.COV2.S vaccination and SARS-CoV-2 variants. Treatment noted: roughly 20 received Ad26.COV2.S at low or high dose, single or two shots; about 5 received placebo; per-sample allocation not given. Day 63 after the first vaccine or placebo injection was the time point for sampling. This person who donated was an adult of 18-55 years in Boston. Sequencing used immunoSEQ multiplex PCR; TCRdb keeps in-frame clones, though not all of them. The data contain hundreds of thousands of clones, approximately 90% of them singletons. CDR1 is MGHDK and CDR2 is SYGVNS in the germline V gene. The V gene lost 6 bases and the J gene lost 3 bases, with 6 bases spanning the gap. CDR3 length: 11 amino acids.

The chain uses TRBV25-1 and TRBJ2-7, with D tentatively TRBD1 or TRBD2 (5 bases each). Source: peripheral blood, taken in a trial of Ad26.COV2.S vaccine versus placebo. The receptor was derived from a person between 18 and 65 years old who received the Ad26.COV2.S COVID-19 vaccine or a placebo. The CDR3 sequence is CASRGVYEQYF. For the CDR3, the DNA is TGTGCCAGCAGGGGGGTCTACGAGCAGTACTTC.